Listed below are T cell receptor beta chains from one sample, sequenced in a study of cytomegalovirus exposure and HLA in healthy donors. Profiled with immunoSEQ multiplex PCR; TCRdb holds only in-frame clones, not every one. The table for this sample gives approximately 110,000 clones. The sequenced sample consisted of PBMCs. The receptors were gathered from a man aged 25-45 years in good health and CMV-seronegative. CDR3s include the opening cysteine and the closing phenylalanine or tryptophan. D genes are given only for firm matches.

TRBD1	TRBV5-1	TRBJ1-3	CASSSGQGFRSGNTIYF	TGCGCCAGCAGCTCGGGACAGGGGTTCCGCTCTGGAAACACCATATATTTT
-	TRBV9	TRBJ2-1	CASSGPQGDEQFF	TGTGCCAGCAGCGGGCCCCAGGGCGATGAGCAGTTCTTC
TRBD2	TRBV5-1	TRBJ2-2	CASSLLAGGVGELFF	TGCGCCAGCAGCCTACTAGCGGGAGGGGTCGGGGAGCTGTTTTTT
TRBD2	TRBV5-1	TRBJ2-7	CASSSLAGGPYEQYF	TGCGCCAGCAGCTCGCTAGCGGGAGGGCCTTACGAGCAGTACTTC
-	TRBV28	TRBJ2-3	CASRAPARDTQYF	TGTGCCAGCAGGGCTCCCGCACGAGATACGCAGTATTTT
TRBD1	TRBV19	TRBJ1-4	CASSIRGQLIATNEKLFF	TGTGCCAGTAGTATCCGGGGACAGCTAATCGCAACTAATGAAAAACTGTTTTTT
TRBD1	TRBV7-2	TRBJ2-7	CASSLTGTGGLEQYF	TGTGCCAGCAGCCTAACCGGGACAGGGGGTCTCGAGCAGTACTTC
-	TRBV27	TRBJ2-7	CASSTSGAGFTYEQYF	TGTGCCAGCAGTACCAGTGGCGCGGGGTTCACCTACGAGCAGTACTTC
TRBD2	TRBV10-3	TRBJ2-7	CAISFSSGRANEQYF	TGTGCCATCAGTTTTTCAAGCGGGAGGGCCAACGAGCAGTACTTC
TRBD1	TRBV7-6	TRBJ2-2	CASSEQGAGTGELFF	TGTGCCAGCAGCGAACAGGGGGCAGGCACCGGGGAGCTGTTTTTT
TRBD1	TRBV14	TRBJ1-2	CASSQVGTVGGYTF	TGTGCCAGCAGCCAAGTCGGGACAGTCGGTGGCTACACCTTC
-	TRBV29-1	TRBJ2-3	CSAARWQGGRDTQYF	TGCAGCGCCGCGCGGTGGCAGGGGGGTCGTGATACGCAGTATTTT
-	TRBV19	TRBJ1-4	CASKQGDEKLFF	TGTGCCAGTAAACAGGGTGATGAAAAACTGTTTTTT
-	TRBV6-4	TRBJ1-2	CASSDQGAVGGYTF	TGTGCCAGCAGTGACCAGGGCGCCGTTGGCGGCTACACCTTC
-	TRBV5-1	TRBJ2-5	CASSSTGRGEETQYF	TGCGCCAGCAGCTCGACAGGGCGGGGGGAAGAGACCCAGTACTTC
TRBD2	TRBV7-8	TRBJ2-7	CASSSLRGLAGALAYEQYF	TGTGCCAGCAGCAGTCTTAGGGGACTAGCGGGAGCGCTTGCCTACGAGCAGTACTTC
TRBD2	TRBV27	TRBJ2-3	CASSFLAGTDTQYF	TGTGCCAGCAGTTTTTTAGCGGGGACAGATACGCAGTATTTT
-	TRBV9	TRBJ2-5	CASSKSAGTKTQYF	TGTGCCAGCAGCAAGAGTGCCGGGACAAAGACCCAGTACTTC
TRBD1	TRBV5-1	TRBJ1-2	CASSSQGNYGYTF	TGCGCCAGCAGCTCACAGGGGAACTATGGCTACACCTTC
TRBD1	TRBV7-6	TRBJ1-5	CASSRWTGNQPQHF	TGTGCCAGCAGCAGGTGGACAGGGAATCAGCCCCAGCATTTT
-	TRBV30	TRBJ2-7	CAWSVTGFNEQYF	TGTGCCTGGAGTGTAACAGGGTTCAACGAGCAGTACTTC
TRBD1	TRBV4-1	TRBJ2-4	CASSLEQGGENIQYF	TGCGCCAGCAGCCTAGAACAGGGGGGAGAAAACATTCAGTACTTC
-	TRBV10-3	TRBJ1-3	CAISDHRDPGNTIYF	TGTGCCATCAGTGATCACAGGGATCCTGGAAACACCATATATTTT
-	TRBV27	TRBJ2-1	CASSLSNEQFF	TGTGCCAGCAGTTTGAGTAATGAGCAGTTCTTC
-	TRBV6-1	TRBJ2-3	CASTEDTTSTDTQYF	TGTGCCAGCACCGAGGACACTACTAGCACAGATACGCAGTATTTT
-	TRBV5-6	TRBJ1-5	CASSSYATGYTQPQHF	TGTGCCAGCAGCTCGTATGCAACAGGGTATACTCAGCCCCAGCATTTT
-	TRBV5-6	TRBJ2-6	CASRTDELGANVLTF	TGTGCCAGCAGGACTGATGAATTGGGGGCCAACGTCCTGACTTTC
TRBD2	TRBV5-6	TRBJ2-7	CASSSGQGLAGVEQYF	TGTGCCAGCAGCTCCGGACAGGGACTAGCGGGAGTCGAGCAGTACTTC
TRBD1	TRBV5-4	TRBJ1-2	CASRISGGSDGYTF	TGTGCCAGCAGGATCTCAGGGGGGAGTGACGGCTACACCTTC
-	TRBV5-1	TRBJ2-7	CASSLEFGVLEDEQYF	TGCGCCAGCAGCTTGGAATTCGGGGTACTGGAGGACGAGCAGTACTTC
TRBD2	TRBV2	TRBJ2-1	CASSEGGLTSGTRYNEQFF	TGTGCCAGCAGTGAAGGGGGGCTGACTAGCGGGACAAGGTACAATGAGCAGTTCTTC
-	TRBV28	TRBJ1-4	CASAPVFGGEKLFF	TGTGCCAGCGCCCCGGTCTTCGGTGGTGAAAAACTGTTTTTT
-	TRBV5-4	TRBJ1-1	CASTSPGRTEAFF	TGTGCCAGCACCTCCCCCGGTCGGACTGAAGCTTTCTTT
-	TRBV7-9	TRBJ2-1	CASSLMGRYNEQFF	TGTGCCAGCAGCTTAATGGGCAGATACAATGAGCAGTTCTTC
-	TRBV28	TRBJ2-1	CASNSGTEQFF	TGTGCCAGCAATTCCGGGACAGAGCAGTTCTTC
-	TRBV27	TRBJ1-1	CASSFPGQPSEAFF	TGTGCCAGCAGTTTCCCCGGACAGCCCTCCGAAGCTTTCTTT
-	TRBV6-5	TRBJ1-6	CASSYSGRGPHSPLHF	TGTGCCAGCAGTTACTCGGGCAGGGGCCCCCATTCACCCCTCCACTTT
TRBD1	TRBV6-5	TRBJ1-5	CASSRDRANQPQHF	TGTGCCAGCAGCCGAGACAGGGCTAACCAGCCCCAGCATTTT
-	TRBV4-2	TRBJ2-3	CASSQGAEGTDTQYF	TGTGCCAGCAGCCAGGGGGCGGAGGGCACAGATACGCAGTATTTT
TRBD1	TRBV9	TRBJ2-5	CASSVAPYGPGTEQETQYF	TGTGCCAGCAGCGTAGCTCCATACGGTCCCGGGACAGAGCAAGAGACCCAGTACTTC
TRBD2	TRBV10-3	TRBJ2-2	CAISVRLAGADTGELFF	TGTGCCATCAGTGTTCGACTAGCGGGAGCGGACACCGGGGAGCTGTTTTTT